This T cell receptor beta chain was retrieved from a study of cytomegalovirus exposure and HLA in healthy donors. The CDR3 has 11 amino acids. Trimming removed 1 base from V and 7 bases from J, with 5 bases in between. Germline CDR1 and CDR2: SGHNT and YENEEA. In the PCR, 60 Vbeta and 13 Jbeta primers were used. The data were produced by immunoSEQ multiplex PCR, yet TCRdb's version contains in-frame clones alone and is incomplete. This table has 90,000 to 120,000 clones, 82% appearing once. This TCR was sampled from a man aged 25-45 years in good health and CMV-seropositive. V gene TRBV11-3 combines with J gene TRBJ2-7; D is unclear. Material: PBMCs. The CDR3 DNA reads TGTGCCAGCAGCTTAGCGAGAGAGCAGTACTTC. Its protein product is CASSLAREQYF.